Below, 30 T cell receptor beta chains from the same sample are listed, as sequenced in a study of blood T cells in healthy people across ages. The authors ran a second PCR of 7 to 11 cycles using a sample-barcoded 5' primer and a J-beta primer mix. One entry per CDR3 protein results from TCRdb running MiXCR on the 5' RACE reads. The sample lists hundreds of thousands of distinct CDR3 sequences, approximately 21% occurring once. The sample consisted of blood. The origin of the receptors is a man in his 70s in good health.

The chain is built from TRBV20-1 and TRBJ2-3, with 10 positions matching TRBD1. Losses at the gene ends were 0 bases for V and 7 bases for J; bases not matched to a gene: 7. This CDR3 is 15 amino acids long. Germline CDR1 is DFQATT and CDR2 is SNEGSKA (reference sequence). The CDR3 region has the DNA TGCAGTGCTAGAGATGGGGGACAGGGGAGGAATACGCAGTATTTT. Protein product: CSARDGGQGRNTQYF.

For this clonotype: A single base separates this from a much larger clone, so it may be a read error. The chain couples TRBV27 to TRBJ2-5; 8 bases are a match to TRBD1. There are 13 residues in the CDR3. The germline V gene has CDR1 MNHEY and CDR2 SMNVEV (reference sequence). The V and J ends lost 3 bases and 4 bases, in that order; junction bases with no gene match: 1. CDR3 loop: CASSLTGVETQYF. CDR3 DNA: TGTGCCAGCAGTTTGACAGGGGTAGAGACCCAGTACTTC.

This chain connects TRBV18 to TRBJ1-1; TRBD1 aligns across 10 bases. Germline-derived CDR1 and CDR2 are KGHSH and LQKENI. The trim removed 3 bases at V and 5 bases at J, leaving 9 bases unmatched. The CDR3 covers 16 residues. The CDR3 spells CASSPSGTGVRTEAFF. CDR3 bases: TGTGCCAGCTCACCCTCCGGGACAGGGGTTAGAACTGAAGCTTTCTTT.

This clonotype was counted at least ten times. In DNA, the CDR3 is TGCGCCAGCACCGCGGGAAGCCAAGAGACCCAGTACTTC. It translates to CASTAGSQETQYF. The chain links TRBV5-1 to TRBJ2-5, with a weak D call TRBD2 (6 bases). CDR3 length: 13 amino acids. V lost 6 bases, J lost 1 base, and 10 bases lay in between. Germline-derived CDR1 and CDR2 are SGHRS and YFSETQ.

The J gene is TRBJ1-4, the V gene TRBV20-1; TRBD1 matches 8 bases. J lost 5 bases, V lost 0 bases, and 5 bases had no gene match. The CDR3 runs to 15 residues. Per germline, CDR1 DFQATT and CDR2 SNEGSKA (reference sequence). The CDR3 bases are TGCAGTGCTAGAGATTGGACAGGGAGAAATGAAAAACTGTTTTTT. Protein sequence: CSARDWTGRNEKLFF.

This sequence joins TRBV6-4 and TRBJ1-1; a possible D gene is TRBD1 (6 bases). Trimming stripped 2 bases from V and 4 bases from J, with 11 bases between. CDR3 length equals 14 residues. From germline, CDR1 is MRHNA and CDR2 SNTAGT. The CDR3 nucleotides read TGTGCCAGCAGTGACGGGCAGGGGAGCACTGAAGCTTTCTTT. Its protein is CASSDGQGSTEAFF.

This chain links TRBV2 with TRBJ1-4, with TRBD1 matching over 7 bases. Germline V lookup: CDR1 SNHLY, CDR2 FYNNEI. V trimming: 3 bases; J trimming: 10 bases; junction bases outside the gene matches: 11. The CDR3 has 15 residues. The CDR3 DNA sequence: TGTGCCAGCAGTGACGACAGGGCGGACTTTGGAAAACTGTTTTTT. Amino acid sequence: CASSDDRADFGKLFF.

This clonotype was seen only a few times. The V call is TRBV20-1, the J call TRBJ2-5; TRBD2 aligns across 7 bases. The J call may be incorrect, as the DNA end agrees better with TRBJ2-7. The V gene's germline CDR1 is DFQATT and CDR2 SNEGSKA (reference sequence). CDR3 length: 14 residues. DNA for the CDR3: TGCAGTGCTAGATCCGGGGAGGGTCCCTACGAGCAGTACTTC. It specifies CSARSGEGPYEQYF.

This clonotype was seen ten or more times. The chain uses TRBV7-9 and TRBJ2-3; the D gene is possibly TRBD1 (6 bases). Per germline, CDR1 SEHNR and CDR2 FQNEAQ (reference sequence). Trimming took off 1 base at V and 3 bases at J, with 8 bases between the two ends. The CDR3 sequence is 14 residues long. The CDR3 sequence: CASSLGTDTDTQYF. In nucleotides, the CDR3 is TGTGCCAGCAGCTTAGGGACAGATACAGATACGCAGTATTTT.

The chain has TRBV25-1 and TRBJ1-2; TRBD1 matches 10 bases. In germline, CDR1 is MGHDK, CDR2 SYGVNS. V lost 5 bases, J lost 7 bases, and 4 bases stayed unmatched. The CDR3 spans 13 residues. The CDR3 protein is CASSRQGAGGYTF. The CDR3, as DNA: TGTGCCAGCAGTAGACAGGGGGCGGGTGGCTACACCTTC.

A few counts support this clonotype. CDR3 bases: TGTGCCAGCAGTTACGAAGAGGGTTCAAGAGCCTTCTTT. Residues: CASSYEEGSRAFF. The chain combines TRBV6-5 with TRBJ1-1; D is unresolved. The germline V and J ends were trimmed by 2 bases and 14 bases, with 18 bases remaining between them. Germline CDR1 and CDR2: MNHEY and SVGAGI. The CDR3 covers 13 residues.

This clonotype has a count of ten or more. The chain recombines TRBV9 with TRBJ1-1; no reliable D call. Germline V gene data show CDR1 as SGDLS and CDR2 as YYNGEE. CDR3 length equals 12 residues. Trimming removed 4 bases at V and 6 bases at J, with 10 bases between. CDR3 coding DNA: TGTGCCAGCAGCACTCGGAGTTCTGAAGCTTTCTTT. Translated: CASSTRSSEAFF.

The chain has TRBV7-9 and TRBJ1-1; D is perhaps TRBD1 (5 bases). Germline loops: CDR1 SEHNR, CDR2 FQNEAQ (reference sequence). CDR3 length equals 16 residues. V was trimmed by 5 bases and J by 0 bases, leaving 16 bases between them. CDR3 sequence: CASSTPTPGLNTEAFF. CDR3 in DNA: TGTGCCAGCAGCACCCCTACCCCAGGGTTGAACACTGAAGCTTTCTTT.

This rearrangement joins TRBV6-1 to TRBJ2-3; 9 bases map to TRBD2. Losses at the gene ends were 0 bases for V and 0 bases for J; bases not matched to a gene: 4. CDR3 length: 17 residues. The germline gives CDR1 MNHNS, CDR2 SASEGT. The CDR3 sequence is CASSEARAGGSTDTQYF. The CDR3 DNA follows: TGTGCCAGCAGTGAAGCGCGAGCGGGAGGTAGCACAGATACGCAGTATTTT.

The CDR3: CAISETRGQESSYEQYF. The DNA for the CDR3 is TGTGCCATCAGTGAGACGCGAGGACAAGAAAGTTCCTACGAGCAGTACTTC. This rearrangement joins TRBV10-3 to TRBJ2-7; D may be TRBD1 (5 bases). V was shortened by 2 bases and J by 1 base, with 18 bases between the two germline ends. This CDR3 spans 17 amino acids. Germline loops: CDR1 ENHRY, CDR2 SYGVKD.

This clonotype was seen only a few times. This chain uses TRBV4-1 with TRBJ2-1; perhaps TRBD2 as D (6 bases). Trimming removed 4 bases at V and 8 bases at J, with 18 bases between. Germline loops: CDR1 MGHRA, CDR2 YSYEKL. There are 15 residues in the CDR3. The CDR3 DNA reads TGCGCCAGCAGCCCCGACTCCGGGAGTTGGGATGAGCAGTTCTTC. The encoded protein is CASSPDSGSWDEQFF.

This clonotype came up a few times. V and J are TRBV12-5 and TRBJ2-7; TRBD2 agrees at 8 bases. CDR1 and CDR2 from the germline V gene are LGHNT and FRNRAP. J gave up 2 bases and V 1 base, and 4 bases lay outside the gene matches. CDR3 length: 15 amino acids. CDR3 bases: TGTGCTAGTGGTTTGGGGCAAGCGGGAGCCTACGAGCAGTACTTC. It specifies CASGLGQAGAYEQYF.

This CDR3 is CASSYLPGGGMNTEAFF. The CDR3 bases are TGTGCCAGCAGTTACTTGCCAGGGGGGGGTATGAACACTGAAGCTTTCTTT. The J gene is TRBJ1-1, the V gene TRBV6-5; 7 bases agree with TRBD1. V trimming: 1 base; J trimming: 0 bases; junction bases outside the gene matches: 8. The CDR3 has 17 residues. Germline CDR1 reads MNHEY; CDR2 reads SVGAGI.

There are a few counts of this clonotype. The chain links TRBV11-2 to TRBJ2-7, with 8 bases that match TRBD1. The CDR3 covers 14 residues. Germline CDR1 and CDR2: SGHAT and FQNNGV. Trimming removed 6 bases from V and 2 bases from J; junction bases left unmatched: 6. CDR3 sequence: CASSIETGAYEQYF. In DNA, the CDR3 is TGTGCCAGCAGTATTGAGACAGGGGCCTACGAGCAGTACTTC.

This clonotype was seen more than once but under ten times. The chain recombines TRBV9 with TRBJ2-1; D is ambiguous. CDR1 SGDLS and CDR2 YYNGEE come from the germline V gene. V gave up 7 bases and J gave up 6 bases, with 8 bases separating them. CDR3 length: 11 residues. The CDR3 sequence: CASALGNEQFF. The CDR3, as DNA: TGTGCCAGCGCCTTAGGCAATGAGCAGTTCTTC.

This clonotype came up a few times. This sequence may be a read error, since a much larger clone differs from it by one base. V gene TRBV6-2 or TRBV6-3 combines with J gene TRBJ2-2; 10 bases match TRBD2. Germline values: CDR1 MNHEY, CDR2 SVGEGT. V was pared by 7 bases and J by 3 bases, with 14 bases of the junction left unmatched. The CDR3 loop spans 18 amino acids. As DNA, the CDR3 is TGTGCCAGCAACGCCCTGGGTAGCGGGAGGCTTTACACCGGGGAGCTGTTTTTT. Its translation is CASNALGSGRLYTGELFF.

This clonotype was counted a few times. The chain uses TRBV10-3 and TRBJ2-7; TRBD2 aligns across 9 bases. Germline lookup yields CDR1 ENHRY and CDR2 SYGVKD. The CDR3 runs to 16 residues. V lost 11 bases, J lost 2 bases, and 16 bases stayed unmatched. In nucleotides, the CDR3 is TGTGCCTCCCGGAGGGAAGTGGCGGGAGGGCCCTACGAGCAGTACTTC. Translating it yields CASRREVAGGPYEQYF.

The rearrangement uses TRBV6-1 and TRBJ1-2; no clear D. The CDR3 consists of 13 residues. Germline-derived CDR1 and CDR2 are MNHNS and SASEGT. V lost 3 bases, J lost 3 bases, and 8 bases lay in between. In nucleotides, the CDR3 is TGTGCCAGCAGTGAGTTCATGGACTATGGCTACACCTTC. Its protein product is CASSEFMDYGYTF.

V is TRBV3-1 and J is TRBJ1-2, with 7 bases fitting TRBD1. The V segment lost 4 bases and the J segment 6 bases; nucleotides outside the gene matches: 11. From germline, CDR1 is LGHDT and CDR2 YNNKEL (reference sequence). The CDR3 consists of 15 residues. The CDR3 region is CASSPPPPGGDGYTF. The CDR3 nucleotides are TGTGCCAGCAGCCCCCCGCCCCCAGGGGGTGATGGCTACACCTTC.

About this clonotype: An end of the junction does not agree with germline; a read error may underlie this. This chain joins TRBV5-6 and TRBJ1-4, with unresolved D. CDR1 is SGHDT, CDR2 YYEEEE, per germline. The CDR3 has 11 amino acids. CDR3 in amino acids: CTSSSNRGGRF. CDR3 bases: TGTACCAGCAGCTCAAACAGAGGCGGGCGGTTT.

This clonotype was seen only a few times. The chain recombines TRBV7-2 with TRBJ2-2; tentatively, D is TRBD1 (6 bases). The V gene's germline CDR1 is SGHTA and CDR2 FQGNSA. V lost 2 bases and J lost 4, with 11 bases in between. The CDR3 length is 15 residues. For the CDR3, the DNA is TGTGCCAGCAGCTTACTAGGACAGCTCACCGGGGAGCTGTTTTTT. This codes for CASSLLGQLTGELFF.

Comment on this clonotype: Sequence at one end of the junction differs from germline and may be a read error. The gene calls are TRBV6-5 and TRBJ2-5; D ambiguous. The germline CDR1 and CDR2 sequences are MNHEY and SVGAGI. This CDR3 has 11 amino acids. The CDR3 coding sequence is TGTGCCAGCAGTTCTCCGACCCAACGCTTTTTC. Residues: CASSSPTQRFF.

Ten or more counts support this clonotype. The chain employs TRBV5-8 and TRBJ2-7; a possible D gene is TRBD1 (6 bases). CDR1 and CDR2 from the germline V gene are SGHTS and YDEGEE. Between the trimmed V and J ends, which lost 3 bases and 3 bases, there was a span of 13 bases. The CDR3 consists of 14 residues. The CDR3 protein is CASSSTGTIYEQYF. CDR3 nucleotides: TGTGCCAGCAGCTCAACCGGGACAATCTACGAGCAGTACTTC.

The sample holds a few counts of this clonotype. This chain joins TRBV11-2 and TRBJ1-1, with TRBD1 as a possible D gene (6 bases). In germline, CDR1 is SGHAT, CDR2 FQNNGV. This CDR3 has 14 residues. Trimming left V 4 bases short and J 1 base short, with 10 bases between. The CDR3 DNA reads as TGTGCCAGCAGCTCCCAACAGGGGAACACTGAAGCTTTCTTT. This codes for CASSSQQGNTEAFF.

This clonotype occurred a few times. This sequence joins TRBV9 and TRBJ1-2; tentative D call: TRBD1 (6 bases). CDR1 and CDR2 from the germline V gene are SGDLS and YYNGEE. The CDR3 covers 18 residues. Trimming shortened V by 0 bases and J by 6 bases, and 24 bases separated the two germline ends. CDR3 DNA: TGTGCCAGCAGCGTAGCTGGGGGACACCCCAAATCTGGAGATGGCTACACCTTC. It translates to CASSVAGGHPKSGDGYTF.